These 2 T cell receptor beta chains share one sample of origin, sequenced in a study of STAT5B mutations in CD4+ large granular lymphocyte leukemia. Clones were sequenced by immunoSEQ multiplex PCR, and TCRdb holds only the in-frame ones, with some missing. The sample lists more than 30,000 clones; roughly nine tenths were seen once. Sequenced input: CD4+ T cells from blood buffy coats. The receptors here all came from a human donor in good health.

The CDR3 spells CASSERPRTVGFF. CDR3 DNA sequence: TGTGCCAGCAGTGAAAGGCCGCGGACAGTGGGTTTCTTT. The chain uses TRBV6-1 and TRBJ1-1, with D possibly matching TRBD1 (6 bases). The CDR3 is made up of 13 amino acids. Trimming shortened V by 2 bases and J by 13 bases, and 17 bases separated the two germline ends. Germline V gives CDR1 MNHNS, CDR2 SASEGT.

This clone has only one observation. This rearrangement joins TRBV5-1 to TRBJ2-5, with TRBD1 identical over 8 bases. The CDR3 consists of 15 residues. The trim removed 4 bases at V and 4 bases at J, leaving 9 bases unmatched. Germline CDR1 and CDR2: SGHRS and YFSETQ. CDR3 coding DNA: TGCGCCAGCAGCCCTAGGACAGGGCCGGCAGAGACCCAGTACTTC. This sequence encodes CASSPRTGPAETQYF.